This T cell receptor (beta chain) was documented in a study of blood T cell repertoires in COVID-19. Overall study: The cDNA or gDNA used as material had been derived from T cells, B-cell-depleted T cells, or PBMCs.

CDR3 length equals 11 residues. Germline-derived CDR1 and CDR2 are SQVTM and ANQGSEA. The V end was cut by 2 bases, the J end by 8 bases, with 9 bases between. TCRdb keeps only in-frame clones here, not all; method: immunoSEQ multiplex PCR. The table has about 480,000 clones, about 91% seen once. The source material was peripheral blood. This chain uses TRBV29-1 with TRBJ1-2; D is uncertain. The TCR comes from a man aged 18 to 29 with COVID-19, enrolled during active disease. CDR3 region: CSVETIRGYTF. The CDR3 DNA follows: TGCAGCGTTGAAACTATTCGGGGCTACACCTTC.